This is a list of T cell receptor beta chains from one sample in a study of cytomegalovirus exposure and HLA in healthy donors. The repertoire was sequenced with immunoSEQ multiplex PCR; TCRdb's copy has only in-frame clones and lacks some. This table has tens of thousands of clones, 79% appearing once. Sequences were obtained from PBMCs. The receptors originated from a woman aged 40 to 50 in good health and CMV-seropositive. Each CDR3 is given with its conserved first and last residue. Fields, in order: V gene, D gene, CDR3 length, J gene, clone size, CDR3 DNA, CDR3 protein. D genes are given only for firm matches. The size entry is marked missing in some rows and otherwise reads once, few, many or a size class.

TRBV18,TRBD1,14,TRBJ1-1,.,TGTGCCAGCTCACCAAGGGGACAGGGCACTGAAGCTTTCTTT,CASSPRGQGTEAFF
TRBV18,TRBD2,18,TRBJ2-3,few,TGTGCCAGCTCACCACCCTCTACTAGCGGGATGGGCACAGATACGCAGTATTTT,CASSPPSTSGMGTDTQYF
TRBV7-6,TRBD1,16,TRBJ1-6,.,TGTGCCAGCAGTAAACAGGGGGCTGGTTATAATTCACCCCTCCACTTT,CASSKQGAGYNSPLHF
TRBV6-4,.,14,TRBJ1-2,.,TGTGCCAGCAGTCCGACAGGAGCTAACTATGGCTACACCTTC,CASSPTGANYGYTF
TRBV5-6,.,15,TRBJ2-1,.,TGTGCCAGCAGCTTGCGTCTAACCTTATACAATGAGCAGTTCTTC,CASSLRLTLYNEQFF
TRBV14,.,12,TRBJ2-7,once,TGTGCCAGCAGCCAAGAATGGTACGAGCAGTACTTC,CASSQEWYEQYF
TRBV9,.,15,TRBJ2-7,.,TGTGCCAGCAGCGACACAACCTCAGGGGTCGGGGAGCAGTACTTC,CASSDTTSGVGEQYF
TRBV9,.,15,TRBJ1-5,.,TGTGCCAGCAGCGTAGGATCCACACCTAATCAGCCCCAGCATTTT,CASSVGSTPNQPQHF
TRBV15,.,15,TRBJ2-1,.,TGTGCCACCAGCGTAGACCCCCTGGGTGGCGGTGAGCAGTTCTTC,CATSVDPLGGGEQFF
TRBV19,TRBD1,12,TRBJ1-2,once,TGTGCCAGTAGTAGACAGGGATATGGCTACACCTTC,CASSRQGYGYTF
TRBV30,.,16,TRBJ1-4,once,TGTGCCTGGAGTTCCCGTTGGCCTAGCCGTAATGAAAAACTGTTTTTT,CAWSSRWPSRNEKLFF
TRBV6-1,.,13,TRBJ1-2,.,TGTGCCAGCACTGAAACCCGCGGGCTGGGCGGCACCTTC,CASTETRGLGGTF
TRBV6-1,TRBD2,15,TRBJ2-7,once,TGTGCCAGCAGTCAAAACCTAGCGGGAGGGTACGAGCAGTACTTC,CASSQNLAGGYEQYF
TRBV7-9,.,14,TRBJ1-4,.,TGTGCCAGCAGCTTTGACACCGGCCGAGGGAAACTGTTTTTT,CASSFDTGRGKLFF
TRBV30,.,14,TRBJ2-2,.,TGTGCCTGGAAGGTCGGGTCGAACACCGGGGAGCTGTTTTTT,CAWKVGSNTGELFF
TRBV27,TRBD1,19,TRBJ2-6,.,TGTGCCAGCAGTTTGGGGTTAGGGGGACAGGGGTCTGGGGCCAACGTCCTGACTTTC,CASSLGLGGQGSGANVLTF